A selection of T cell receptor beta chains follows, all from one sample in a study of cytomegalovirus exposure and HLA in healthy donors. This table comes from immunoSEQ multiplex PCR, and its TCRdb copy is limited to in-frame clones, with some not included. This table has around 98,000 clones, roughly three quarters appearing once. Sample: PBMCs. The receptor source for this set is a woman in her forties in good health and CMV-seronegative. The CDR3 runs from the conserved cysteine through the conserved F or W. The order of the fields is clone size, V gene, J gene, D gene, CDR3 DNA, CDR3 protein. The D gene is left open where the match is weak. Size is omitted from some rows. Given values are once, few, many or a class for expanded clones.

size: NA
V: TRBV6-1
J: TRBJ2-6
D: NA
DNA: TGTGCCAGCAGTTCTGACTTGGGGGCCAACGTCCTGACTTTC
CDR3: CASSSDLGANVLTF

size: NA
V: TRBV2
J: TRBJ1-1
D: NA
DNA: TGTGCCAGCAGTGGGGGGCTGAGGGACACTGAAGCTTTCTTT
CDR3: CASSGGLRDTEAFF

size: few
V: TRBV5-4
J: TRBJ2-7
D: TRBD1
DNA: TGTGCCAGCAGCTCGACAGGGGTGTCCTACGAGCAGTACTTC
CDR3: CASSSTGVSYEQYF

size: NA
V: TRBV5-1
J: TRBJ2-1
D: TRBD2
DNA: TGCGCCAGCAGCGAGACTAGCGGGGCCGCTAGCTCCTACAATGAGCAGTTCTTC
CDR3: CASSETSGAASSYNEQFF

size: NA
V: TRBV5-4
J: TRBJ2-7
D: NA
DNA: TGTGCCAGCAGCTTGGGGTTTAACGAGCAGTACTTC
CDR3: CASSLGFNEQYF

size: NA
V: TRBV30
J: TRBJ1-3
D: TRBD1
DNA: TGTGCCTGGAGTTATGTCCGGGACAGGGGGCCTGGAAACACCATATATTTT
CDR3: CAWSYVRDRGPGNTIYF

size: NA
V: TRBV4-1
J: TRBJ1-5
D: NA
DNA: TGCGCCAGCAGCCTAGTCGTGGAGAGCAATCAGCCCCAGCATTTT
CDR3: CASSLVVESNQPQHF

size: NA
V: TRBV4-3
J: TRBJ2-1
D: TRBD1
DNA: TGCGCCAGCAGCCAAGTCCGGGACAGGGGTTACAATGAGCAGTTCTTC
CDR3: CASSQVRDRGYNEQFF

size: NA
V: TRBV7-2
J: TRBJ1-1
D: NA
DNA: TGTGCCAGCCTTGGTCTACGAGGGGGTTTCGCTTTCTTT
CDR3: CASLGLRGGFAFF

size: once
V: TRBV5-1
J: TRBJ2-3
D: TRBD2
DNA: TGCGCCAGCAGCTATAGCGGGGGAACAGATACGCAGTATTTT
CDR3: CASSYSGGTDTQYF

size: few
V: TRBV18
J: TRBJ1-5
D: NA
DNA: TGTGCCAGCTCACCACATGAGTATCAGCCCCAGCATTTT
CDR3: CASSPHEYQPQHF

size: NA
V: TRBV6-5
J: TRBJ1-6
D: NA
DNA: TGTGCCAGCAGTTACTCGTTGCAGGGGTGGAATTCACCCCTCCACTTT
CDR3: CASSYSLQGWNSPLHF

size: NA
V: TRBV7-2
J: TRBJ1-5
D: TRBD1
DNA: TGTGCCAGCAGCTTATCCGGACAGGGAAATCAGCCCCAGCATTTT
CDR3: CASSLSGQGNQPQHF

size: NA
V: TRBV28
J: TRBJ2-7
D: NA
DNA: TGTGCCAGCAGTTTATACGGTGCCTACGAGCAGTACTTC
CDR3: CASSLYGAYEQYF

size: NA
V: TRBV5-1
J: TRBJ2-1
D: NA
DNA: TGCGCCAGCAGCACGGACAGCAATGAGCAGTTCTTC
CDR3: CASSTDSNEQFF

size: once
V: TRBV19
J: TRBJ1-5
D: TRBD1
DNA: TGTGCCAGTAGCGACAGGGGCAGTCAGCCCCAGCATTTT
CDR3: CASSDRGSQPQHF

size: NA
V: TRBV18
J: TRBJ1-5
D: NA
DNA: TGTGCCAGCTCGAAACAGGAGAATCAGCCCCAGCATTTT
CDR3: CASSKQENQPQHF

size: NA
V: TRBV19
J: TRBJ1-1
D: TRBD1
DNA: TGTGCCAGTAGTAACCAACAGGGGGCTGGCACTGAAGCTTTCTTT
CDR3: CASSNQQGAGTEAFF

size: few
V: TRBV5-1
J: TRBJ2-7
D: TRBD2
DNA: TGCGCCAGCAGAGGGACTAGCACCTACGAGCAGTACTTC
CDR3: CASRGTSTYEQYF

size: NA
V: TRBV29-1
J: TRBJ2-5
D: TRBD2
DNA: TGCAGCGTGTTAGCGGGGGGGATTGAGACCCAGTACTTC
CDR3: CSVLAGGIETQYF

size: NA
V: TRBV7-8
J: TRBJ2-7
D: NA
DNA: TGTGCCAGCAGCTCGGATCGACACAGATTGAGCTCCTACGAGCAGTACTTC
CDR3: CASSSDRHRLSSYEQYF

size: NA
V: TRBV15
J: TRBJ1-3
D: NA
DNA: TGTGCCACCAGTGGACAGGGAAACACCATATATTTT
CDR3: CATSGQGNTIYF

size: few
V: TRBV2
J: TRBJ1-1
D: NA
DNA: TGTGCCAGCAGTGACGGGGGAATGAGGACTGAAGCTTTCTTT
CDR3: CASSDGGMRTEAFF

size: few
V: TRBV4-1
J: TRBJ1-2
D: TRBD1
DNA: TGCGCCAGCAGCCAAGCCGCGGGACAGGGGCTTGATGGCTACACCTTC
CDR3: CASSQAAGQGLDGYTF

size: NA
V: TRBV4-1
J: TRBJ2-2
D: NA
DNA: TGCGCCAGCAGCCAAGCGTGGAACACCGGGGAGCTGTTTTTT
CDR3: CASSQAWNTGELFF

size: once
V: TRBV19
J: TRBJ1-6
D: NA
DNA: TGTGCCAGTAATCCCCGGGGGGATTTCGGTTCACCCCTCCACTTT
CDR3: CASNPRGDFGSPLHF

size: few
V: TRBV5-1
J: TRBJ2-1
D: NA
DNA: TGCGCCAGCAGTCGGGACACTACCTACAATGAGCAGTTCTTC
CDR3: CASSRDTTYNEQFF

size: NA
V: TRBV7-2
J: TRBJ1-6
D: NA
DNA: TGTGCCAGCAGCTTAGCCGGGACACCAAATTCACCCCTCCACTTT
CDR3: CASSLAGTPNSPLHF

size: NA
V: TRBV21-1
J: TRBJ1-1
D: NA
DNA: TGTGCCAGCATTCAAAGGGACAAAGCTTTCTTT
CDR3: CASIQRDKAFF

size: NA
V: TRBV2
J: TRBJ2-4
D: NA
DNA: TGTGCCAGCAGTAACAGAGAAAACATTCAGTACTTC
CDR3: CASSNRENIQYF

size: NA
V: TRBV6-6
J: TRBJ1-1
D: NA
DNA: TGTGCTACCCGGGACACTGAAGCTTTCTTT
CDR3: CATRDTEAFF

size: NA
V: TRBV6-1
J: TRBJ2-1
D: NA
DNA: TGTGCCAGCAGTGAAGTAACCGGGATTGAGCAGTTCTTC
CDR3: CASSEVTGIEQFF

size: few
V: TRBV2
J: TRBJ1-4
D: NA
DNA: TGTGCCAGCAGTGAAGATACTCCAGGGACTAATGAAAAACTGTTTTTT
CDR3: CASSEDTPGTNEKLFF

size: NA
V: TRBV28
J: TRBJ2-7
D: NA
DNA: TGTGCCAGCGCCCGGCTCCAGAGGAACGAGCAGTACTTC
CDR3: CASARLQRNEQYF

size: NA
V: TRBV5-1
J: TRBJ1-1
D: TRBD1
DNA: TGCGCCAGCAGCTTGGCGACAGGGGGAAGCTCTGAAGCTTTCTTT
CDR3: CASSLATGGSSEAFF

size: NA
V: TRBV6-5
J: TRBJ2-1
D: TRBD2
DNA: TGTGCCAGCAGTGTTCTAGCGGGGGGGCAGAATGAGCAGTTCTTC
CDR3: CASSVLAGGQNEQFF

size: NA
V: TRBV7-9
J: TRBJ1-1
D: NA
DNA: TGTGCCAGCAGCTTAGCCGGGCGGGAGGCCCCTTTCTTT
CDR3: CASSLAGREAPFF

size: NA
V: TRBV9
J: TRBJ2-7
D: TRBD1
DNA: TGTGCCAGCAGCGCGGGACAGCCAGGTACTGAGCAGTACTTC
CDR3: CASSAGQPGTEQYF

size: NA
V: TRBV6-5
J: TRBJ1-1
D: NA
DNA: TGTGCCAGCAGTTACTCCGGGTGGCGGAACACTGAAGCTTTCTTT
CDR3: CASSYSGWRNTEAFF

size: NA
V: TRBV5-4
J: TRBJ2-5
D: TRBD1
DNA: TGTGCCAGCAGCTTGTTGGACAGGGGGATAGAGACCCAGTACTTC
CDR3: CASSLLDRGIETQYF

size: few
V: TRBV5-8
J: TRBJ2-3
D: TRBD2
DNA: TGTGCCAGCAGCCCGGGACTAGCGGGGGGGGATACGCAGTATTTT
CDR3: CASSPGLAGGDTQYF

size: NA
V: TRBV27
J: TRBJ1-1
D: TRBD1
DNA: TGTGCCAGCAGTTTATTCCCAGGGGGAGTTGAAGCTTTCTTT
CDR3: CASSLFPGGVEAFF

size: NA
V: TRBV7-9
J: TRBJ1-1
D: TRBD1
DNA: TGTGCCAGCAGACGGACAGGGGGCACTGAAGCTTTCTTT
CDR3: CASRRTGGTEAFF

size: NA
V: TRBV27
J: TRBJ1-1
D: TRBD1
DNA: TGTGCCAGCAGTTTCGGGACAGGGCCGAACACTGAAGCTTTCTTT
CDR3: CASSFGTGPNTEAFF

size: NA
V: TRBV30
J: TRBJ1-1
D: TRBD1
DNA: TGTGCCTGGAGGCGGACAGGGGCGGAAACTGAAGCTTTCTTT
CDR3: CAWRRTGAETEAFF

size: NA
V: TRBV7-9
J: TRBJ2-1
D: TRBD1
DNA: TGTGCCAGCACCGACTACGGGACAGGGGACAATGAGCAGTTCTTC
CDR3: CASTDYGTGDNEQFF

size: NA
V: TRBV4-3
J: TRBJ1-3
D: NA
DNA: TGCGCCAGCAGCCAAGATTCCCAGGGGATTAACACCATATATTTT
CDR3: CASSQDSQGINTIYF

size: NA
V: TRBV4-1
J: TRBJ1-1
D: TRBD1
DNA: TGCGCCAGCAGCCAAAAGGGACAGAAAATGAACACTGAAGCTTTCTTT
CDR3: CASSQKGQKMNTEAFF

size: NA
V: TRBV9
J: TRBJ1-1
D: NA
DNA: TGTGCCAGCAGCGCCCATGCGAAAAACACTGAAGCTTTCTTT
CDR3: CASSAHAKNTEAFF

size: few
V: TRBV19
J: TRBJ1-5
D: NA
DNA: TGTGCCAGTAGTATAGATCCGCAGGGCCCCAATCAGCCCCAGCATTTT
CDR3: CASSIDPQGPNQPQHF

size: NA
V: TRBV23-1
J: TRBJ2-7
D: TRBD1
DNA: TGCGCCAGCAGTCAATCCCCGGACAGGGTTTCCTACGAGCAGTACTTC
CDR3: CASSQSPDRVSYEQYF

size: few
V: TRBV29-1
J: TRBJ1-2
D: NA
DNA: TGCAGCGTTGCCGCTAGTAACTATGGCTACACCTTC
CDR3: CSVAASNYGYTF

size: NA
V: TRBV27
J: TRBJ2-6
D: NA
DNA: TGTGCCAGCAGGTCGGATGTTGGGGCTCTGGGGGCCAACGTCCTGACTTTC
CDR3: CASRSDVGALGANVLTF

size: NA
V: TRBV1
J: TRBJ2-7
D: NA
DNA: TGCACCAGCAGCCAAGCGGGGGGCACACTCTACGAGCAGTACTTC
CDR3: CTSSQAGGTLYEQYF

size: NA
V: TRBV9
J: TRBJ1-1
D: NA
DNA: TGTGCCAGCAGCCCCCATGTAGGGGGGAACACTGAAGCTTTCTTT
CDR3: CASSPHVGGNTEAFF